This T cell receptor beta chain was found in a study of chemoradiotherapy in HPV16-positive cancers. This CDR3 has 12 amino acids. The germline V gene encodes CDR1 SGHDN and CDR2 FVKESK. V lost 0 bases and J lost 6, with 6 bases in between. Libraries were prepared by immunoSEQ multiplex PCR; TCRdb keeps only in-frame clonotypes and omits some of them. The profile covers 6,500 to 8,500 clones, with roughly 85% appearing a single time and 13% to 15% taken by the ten largest. By proportion, this clone is hyperexpanded (1% or more). This sample comprised blood, obtained from a patient who underwent chemoradiotherapy. The sequence derives from a human donor with HPV-associated anogenital cancer. This chain joins TRBV14 and TRBJ2-7, with D uncertain. Here the CDR3 DNA reads TGTGCCAGCAGCCAAGATCGGGTCGAGCAGTACTTC. It translates to CASSQDRVEQYF.